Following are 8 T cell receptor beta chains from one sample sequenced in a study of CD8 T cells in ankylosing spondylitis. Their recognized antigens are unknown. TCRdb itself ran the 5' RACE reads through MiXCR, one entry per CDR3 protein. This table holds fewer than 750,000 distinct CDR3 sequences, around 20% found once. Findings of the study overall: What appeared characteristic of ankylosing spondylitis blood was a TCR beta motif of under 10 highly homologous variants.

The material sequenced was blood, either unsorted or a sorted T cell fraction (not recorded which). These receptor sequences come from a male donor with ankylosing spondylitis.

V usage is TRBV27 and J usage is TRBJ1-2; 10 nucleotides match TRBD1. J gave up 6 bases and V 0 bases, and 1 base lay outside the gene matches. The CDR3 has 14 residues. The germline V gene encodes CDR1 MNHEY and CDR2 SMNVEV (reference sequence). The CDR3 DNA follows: TGTGCCAGCAGTTTATCGGGACAGGGGAATGGCTACACCTTC. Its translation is CASSLSGQGNGYTF.

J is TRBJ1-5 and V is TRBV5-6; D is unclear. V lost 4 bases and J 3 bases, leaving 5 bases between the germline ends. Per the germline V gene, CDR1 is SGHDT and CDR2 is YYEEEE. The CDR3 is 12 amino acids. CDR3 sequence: CASSALNQPQHF. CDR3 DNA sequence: TGTGCCAGCAGCGCGCTCAATCAGCCCCAGCATTTT.

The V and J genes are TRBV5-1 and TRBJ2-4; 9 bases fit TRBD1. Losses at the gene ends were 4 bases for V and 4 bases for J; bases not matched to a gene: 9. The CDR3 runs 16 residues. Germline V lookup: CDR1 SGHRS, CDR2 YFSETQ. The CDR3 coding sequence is TGCGCCAGCAGCCCGGGGACAGGGAGGGGGAAAAACATTCAGTACTTC. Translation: CASSPGTGRGKNIQYF.

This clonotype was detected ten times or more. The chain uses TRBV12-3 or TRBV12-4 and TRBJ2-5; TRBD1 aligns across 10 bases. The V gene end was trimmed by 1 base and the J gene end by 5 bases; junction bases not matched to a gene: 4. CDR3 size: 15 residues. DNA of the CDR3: TGTGCCAGCAGTTTAGGGGACAGGGGTACGGAGACCCAGTACTTC. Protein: CASSLGDRGTETQYF.

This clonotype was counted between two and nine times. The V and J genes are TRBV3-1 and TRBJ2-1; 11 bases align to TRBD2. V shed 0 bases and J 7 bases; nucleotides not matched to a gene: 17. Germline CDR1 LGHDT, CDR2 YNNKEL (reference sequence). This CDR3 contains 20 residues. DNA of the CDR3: TGTGCCAGCAGCCAAGATCCACCTACTAGCGGGAGAATGGCATGGAATGAGCAGTTCTTC. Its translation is CASSQDPPTSGRMAWNEQFF.

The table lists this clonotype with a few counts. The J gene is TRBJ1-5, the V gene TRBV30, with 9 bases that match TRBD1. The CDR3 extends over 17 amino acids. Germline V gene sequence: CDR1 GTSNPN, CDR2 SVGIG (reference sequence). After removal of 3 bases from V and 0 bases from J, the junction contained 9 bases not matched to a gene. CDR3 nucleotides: TGTGCCTGGAGGAGAGGGACAGGGCAGGATAGCAATCAGCCCCAGCATTTT. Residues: CAWRRGTGQDSNQPQHF.

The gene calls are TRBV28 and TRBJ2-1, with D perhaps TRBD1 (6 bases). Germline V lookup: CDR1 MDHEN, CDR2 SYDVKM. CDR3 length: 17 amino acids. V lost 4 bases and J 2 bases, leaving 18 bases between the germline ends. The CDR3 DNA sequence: TGTGCCAGCAGTTCGCAATTCCGGGACACCACCTACAATGAGCAGTTCTTC. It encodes CASSSQFRDTTYNEQFF.

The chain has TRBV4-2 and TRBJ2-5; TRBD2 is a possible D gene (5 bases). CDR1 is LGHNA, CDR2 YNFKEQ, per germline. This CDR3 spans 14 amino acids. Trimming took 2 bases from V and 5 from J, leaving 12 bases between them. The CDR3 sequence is CASSQSLAGETQYF. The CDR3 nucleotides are TGTGCCAGCAGCCAATCCCTAGCCGGGGAGACCCAGTACTTC.